The clone carrying this TCR beta chain was observed a handful of times. Its antigen remains unidentified. Individual cDNA molecules were tagged with unique molecular identifiers. TCRdb ran MiXCR on the 5' RACE reads and lists one entry per CDR3 protein. The table lists roughly 28,000 distinct CDR3 sequences, about 4.5% of them singletons. The entry originates in a study of early T cells in non-severe SARS-CoV-2 infection. Study summary: Sequencing input comprised bulk RNA from unsorted whole blood; chain pairing was not available. Study-wide results and caveats: The matching step, a VDJdb search, favored anti-spike CD8 responses and missed private and CD4 specificities.

Germline CDR1 and CDR2: LGHNA and YSLEER. After removal of 2 bases from V and 2 bases from J, the junction contained 7 bases not matched to a gene. CDR3 size: 16 residues. The source material was whole blood. The receptor's source is an adult who was a healthcare worker with PCR-confirmed SARS-CoV-2 infection or an uninfected control (not recorded which). The chain carries TRBV4-3 and TRBJ2-3, with 7 bases lining up with TRBD1. The CDR3 loop reads CASSQLTGSHTDTQYF. Written as DNA, the CDR3 is TGCGCCAGCAGCCAATTGACAGGGAGCCACACAGATACGCAGTATTTT.